This T cell receptor (beta chain) was found in a study of T cells in Graves' hyperthyroidism and ophthalmopathy. This clonotype was observed a few times. Just one base apart from a much larger clone, this may be a read error. Template material for amplifying TCR beta CDR3 regions consisted of RNA transcripts. First-round RT-PCR targeting the TCR CDR3 was performed with the HTBI primer set. Using its own MiXCR run on the multiplex PCR reads, TCRdb lists one record per CDR3 protein. Among 200,000 to 250,000 distinct CDR3 sequences, less than 20% were seen once, and the ten largest hold around 28%. V gave up 8 bases and J gave up 0 bases, with 17 bases separating them. The CDR3 totals 16 residues. Per germline, CDR1 MNHEY and CDR2 SMNVEV (reference sequence).

The origin of this receptor is a woman younger than 35 with Graves' ophthalmopathy. The chain combines TRBV27 with TRBJ2-4; the D is unclear. The sample comprised blood. In DNA form, the CDR3 reads TGTGCCAGCGGTCTGTCCCACTGGATAGCCAAAAACATTCAGTACTTC. Translating gives CASGLSHWIAKNIQYF.